Listed below are T cell receptor beta chains from one sample, sequenced in a study of OX40 agonist ivuxolimab in advanced cancers. Using immunoSEQ multiplex PCR, the repertoire was profiled, and TCRdb retains in-frame clones only, with some absent. The top ten clones hold 1.5% to 2% of a sample with roughly 100,000 clones, less than 95% of them seen once. The material sequenced was CD4+ or CD8+ T cells sorted from blood, taken in a trial of the OX40 agonist ivuxolimab. These receptors were collected from an adult with an advanced solid tumor such as melanoma, head and neck, liver or kidney cancer. Each CDR3 is given with its conserved first and last residue. D genes are given only for firm matches. Expanded clones get a size class; other rows say once, few or many, or leave the size out.

CDR3 DNA,CDR3 protein,J gene,CDR3 length,V gene,D gene,clone size
TGTGCCAGCAGCGTAGGCGGGACTAGCGGGAGCAACCGCTACGAGCAGTACTTC,CASSVGGTSGSNRYEQYF,TRBJ2-7,18,TRBV9,TRBD2,.
TGTGCCACCAGCAGAGTCATGGGTCGGCAAGAGACCCAGTACTTC,CATSRVMGRQETQYF,TRBJ2-5,15,TRBV15,.,.
TGTGCCATACGTCGTGCTAGCGGCTACGAGCAGTACTTC,CAIRRASGYEQYF,TRBJ2-7,13,TRBV7-9,TRBD2,.
TGTGCCACCAGCAGAGATACTGTGGGAACGAACACCGGGGAGCTGTTTTTT,CATSRDTVGTNTGELFF,TRBJ2-2,17,TRBV15,.,.
TGTGCCAGCACCAGCGCCCGGGCCCAGTACTTC,CASTSARAQYF,TRBJ2-5,11,TRBV28,.,.
TGTGCCTGGAGTGTTGGAGGGGACGAGCAGTACTTC,CAWSVGGDEQYF,TRBJ2-7,12,TRBV30,.,.
TGTGCCAGCAGCTTAGGTCAGGTGGTAGAGACCCAGTACTTC,CASSLGQVVETQYF,TRBJ2-5,14,TRBV5-6,.,once
TGTGCCAGCAGCTTAGGGACTGCTAACTATGGCTACACCTTC,CASSLGTANYGYTF,TRBJ1-2,14,TRBV7-3,.,.
TGCGCCAGCAGCTCGAGTCCGACAGGAGGGGAAGCTTTCTTT,CASSSSPTGGEAFF,TRBJ1-1,14,TRBV5-1,.,.
TGTGCCTGGATGGACCGCCGGGAAGCTTTCTTT,CAWMDRREAFF,TRBJ1-1,11,TRBV30,.,.
TGTGCCAGCAGTTATGCCGCAGGGACATACAATGAGCAGTTCTTC,CASSYAAGTYNEQFF,TRBJ2-1,15,TRBV6-5,.,once
TGTGCCAGCAGCTATCCCTACACAGATACGCAGTATTTT,CASSYPYTDTQYF,TRBJ2-3,13,TRBV7-2,.,.
TGTGCCAGCAGCGCCTCCTTTTACGAGCAGTACTTC,CASSASFYEQYF,TRBJ2-7,12,TRBV7-2,.,.
TGTGCCATCAGTGAGACCCTACAGGGAATCGATAATTCACCCCTCCACTTT,CAISETLQGIDNSPLHF,TRBJ1-6,17,TRBV10-3,.,.
TGTGCCAGCAGTGAGGGGACAGGGAACACAGATACGCAGTATTTT,CASSEGTGNTDTQYF,TRBJ2-3,15,TRBV6-1,TRBD1,.
TGTGCCAGCAGGGGGGGGAGCTCCTACAATGAGCAGTTCTTC,CASRGGSSYNEQFF,TRBJ2-1,14,TRBV11-2,TRBD2,.
TGTGCCAGTGGAGGGGCGGCCTACAATGAGCAGTTCTTC,CASGGAAYNEQFF,TRBJ2-1,13,TRBV28,.,.
TGTGCCAGCCGGATTCATCAGGGGCGGACTGTGCAGTACTTC,CASRIHQGRTVQYF,TRBJ2-7,14,TRBV21-1,.,.
TGTGCCAGCAGCCCCCAGGGGAGAGGTAATCAGCCCCAGCATTTT,CASSPQGRGNQPQHF,TRBJ1-5,15,TRBV28,.,.
TGTGCCAGCAGCTTAGGAATAAATGAAAAACTGTTTTTT,CASSLGINEKLFF,TRBJ1-4,13,TRBV11-2,.,.
TGTGCCAGCAGCAACCAGGGCAGCCGGAACACTGAAGCTTTCTTT,CASSNQGSRNTEAFF,TRBJ1-1,15,TRBV7-8,.,.
TGTGCCAGCAGCTTATTCGATGGGGAGGGCGGCTACACCTTC,CASSLFDGEGGYTF,TRBJ1-2,14,TRBV7-8,.,.
TGTGCCAGCAGCCTCGGACAGGGAGAGACTGAGCAGTTCTTC,CASSLGQGETEQFF,TRBJ2-1,14,TRBV6-1,TRBD1,.
TGTGCCAGCAGCTTAGAGACAGACTTCTACGAGCAGTACTTC,CASSLETDFYEQYF,TRBJ2-7,14,TRBV11-3,.,.
TGCGCCAGCAGCTCATTAGCGGGTCCTAGCACAGATACGCAGTATTTT,CASSSLAGPSTDTQYF,TRBJ2-3,16,TRBV5-1,TRBD2,.
TGTGCCAGTAGTATGGCCCTCAGGGCTCCTTTTTCCTACAATGAGCAGTTCTTC,CASSMALRAPFSYNEQFF,TRBJ2-1,18,TRBV19,.,.
TGTGCCAGCATTCGAGCCGGGACAGGATCCTCTGGAAACACCATATATTTT,CASIRAGTGSSGNTIYF,TRBJ1-3,17,TRBV28,TRBD1,.
TGCGCCAGCAGCCAAGCCCCCAGGGGAAGCTACACCGGGGAGCTGTTTTTT,CASSQAPRGSYTGELFF,TRBJ2-2,17,TRBV4-3,.,.
TGTGCCAGCTCCCCTACAGGGGGCGGGAAGACCCAGTACTTC,CASSPTGGGKTQYF,TRBJ2-5,14,TRBV18,TRBD1,.
TGTGCCAGCAGCTTAGAACGGACAGGGATTTGGACAGATACGCAGTATTTT,CASSLERTGIWTDTQYF,TRBJ2-3,17,TRBV7-2,TRBD1,.
TGTGCCAGCAGTTACCGCGGACAGGGCCCCTATGGCTACACCTTC,CASSYRGQGPYGYTF,TRBJ1-2,15,TRBV6-5,TRBD1,.
TGTGCCACCAGCCCCACCCCGAGCGGACGCAGAAGGAATGAGCAGTTCTTC,CATSPTPSGRRRNEQFF,TRBJ2-1,17,TRBV15,.,.
TGTGCCTGGAGCGTTAGAGCGAACACTGAAGCTTTCTTT,CAWSVRANTEAFF,TRBJ1-1,13,TRBV30,.,.
TGTGCTAGTGGTTTGGTCTCCCCAGGGACCGGGGAGCTGTTTTTT,CASGLVSPGTGELFF,TRBJ2-2,15,TRBV12-5,.,.
TGTGCCAGCTCACCCCTCGGGGGAAATAGCGGGAAAGACACCGGGGAGCTGTTTTTT,CASSPLGGNSGKDTGELFF,TRBJ2-2,19,TRBV18,TRBD2,.
TGTGCCAGCTCACCGCAGACAGGGGGCAACCAGCCCCAGCATTTT,CASSPQTGGNQPQHF,TRBJ1-5,15,TRBV18,TRBD1,few
TGTGCCAGCAACCCGATGGGGTCCCCGAACACCGGGGAGCTGTTTTTT,CASNPMGSPNTGELFF,TRBJ2-2,16,TRBV5-6,.,.
TGCGCCAGCAGACACGACAGCCACGAGCAGTACTTC,CASRHDSHEQYF,TRBJ2-7,12,TRBV5-1,.,.
TGTGCCAGTAGTTTTCGGACTAGCCCGAGCACAGATACGCAGTATTTT,CASSFRTSPSTDTQYF,TRBJ2-3,16,TRBV19,TRBD2,.
TGTGCCAGCAGCTTTTTTCAGACAGGAGGTGAAAAACTGTTTTTT,CASSFFQTGGEKLFF,TRBJ1-4,15,TRBV5-5,.,.
TGTGCCAGTAAAGGTCGCTACGAGCAGTACTTC,CASKGRYEQYF,TRBJ2-7,11,TRBV19,.,.
TGCGCCAGCAGCTTCAACCCGACTGGAAACACCATATATTTT,CASSFNPTGNTIYF,TRBJ1-3,14,TRBV5-1,.,once
TGCGCCAGCAGTTCGACAGGGGCTTACACCTTC,CASSSTGAYTF,TRBJ1-2,11,TRBV5-1,TRBD1,.
TGTGCCAGCAGCCCGCACACGGATACGCAGTATTTT,CASSPHTDTQYF,TRBJ2-3,12,TRBV7-8,.,.
TGTGCCAGCAGCTTAGCCGGAGCCAGACCGCAGGCGGTAATCAATGAGCAGTTCTTC,CASSLAGARPQAVINEQFF,TRBJ2-1,19,TRBV7-2,.,few
TGTGCCAGCAGCGTGACTGGAAACACCATATATTTT,CASSVTGNTIYF,TRBJ1-3,12,TRBV9,.,.
TGTGCCAGCAGTCGACCTCGGGGGGGGGCTTTCTTT,CASSRPRGGAFF,TRBJ1-1,12,TRBV6-6,.,.
TGTGCCAGCACCCCTCAAGGGGAGAACACTGAAGCTTTCTTT,CASTPQGENTEAFF,TRBJ1-1,14,TRBV28,.,.
TGTGCCAGCAGTCCGGCGGGGGGACCTGAGCAGTTCTTC,CASSPAGGPEQFF,TRBJ2-1,13,TRBV6-6,TRBD2,.
TGCGCCAGCAGCCAGGATGTGTCAGGGTGGCTTCCTTCTGGGGCCAACGTCCTGACTTTC,CASSQDVSGWLPSGANVLTF,TRBJ2-6,20,TRBV4-3,.,.
TGCGCCAGCAGCCCCGTACTAGCGGGAGGGCCAAAAGGGACCGGGGAGCTGTTTTTT,CASSPVLAGGPKGTGELFF,TRBJ2-2,19,TRBV4-1,TRBD2,.